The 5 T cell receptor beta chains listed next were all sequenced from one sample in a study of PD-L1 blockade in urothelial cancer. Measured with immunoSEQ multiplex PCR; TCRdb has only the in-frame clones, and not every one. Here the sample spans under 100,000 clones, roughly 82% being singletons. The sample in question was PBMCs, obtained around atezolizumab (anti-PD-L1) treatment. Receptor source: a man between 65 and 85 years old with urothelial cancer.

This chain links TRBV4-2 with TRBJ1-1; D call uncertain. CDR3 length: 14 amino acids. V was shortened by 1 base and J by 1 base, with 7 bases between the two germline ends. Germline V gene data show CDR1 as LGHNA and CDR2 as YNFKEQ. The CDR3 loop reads CASSQGLANTEAFF. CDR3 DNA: TGTGCCAGCAGCCAAGGGCTGGCGAACACTGAAGCTTTCTTT.

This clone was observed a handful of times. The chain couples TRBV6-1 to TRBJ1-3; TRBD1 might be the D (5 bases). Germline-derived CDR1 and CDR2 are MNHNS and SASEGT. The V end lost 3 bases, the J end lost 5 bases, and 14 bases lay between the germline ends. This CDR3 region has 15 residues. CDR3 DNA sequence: TGTGCCAGCAGTGAGGCACAGGTGTATCGAAACACCATATATTTT. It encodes CASSEAQVYRNTIYF.

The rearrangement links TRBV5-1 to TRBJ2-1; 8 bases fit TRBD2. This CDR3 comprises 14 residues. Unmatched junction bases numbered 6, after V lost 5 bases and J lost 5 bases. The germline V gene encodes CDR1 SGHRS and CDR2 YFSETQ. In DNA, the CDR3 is TGCGCCAGCAGTAAGGTACTAGCGGACAATGAGCAGTTCTTC. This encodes CASSKVLADNEQFF.

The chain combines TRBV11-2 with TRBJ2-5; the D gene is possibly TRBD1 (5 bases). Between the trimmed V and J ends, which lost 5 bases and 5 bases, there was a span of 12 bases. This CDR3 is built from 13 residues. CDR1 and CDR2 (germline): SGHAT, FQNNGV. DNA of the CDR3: TGTGCCAGCAGCCCAGGGTTGATCGAGACCCAGTACTTC. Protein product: CASSPGLIETQYF.

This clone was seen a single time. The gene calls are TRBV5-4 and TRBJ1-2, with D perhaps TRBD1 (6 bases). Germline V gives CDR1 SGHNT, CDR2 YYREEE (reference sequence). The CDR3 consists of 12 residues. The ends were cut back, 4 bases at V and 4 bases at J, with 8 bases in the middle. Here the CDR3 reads CASSLDSYGYTF. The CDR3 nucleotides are TGTGCCAGCAGCCTGGACAGCTATGGCTACACCTTC.